The rows below give T cell receptor beta chains drawn from one sample of a study of neoadjuvant nivolumab and ipilimumab in lung cancer. The table came from immunoSEQ multiplex PCR; TCRdb's copy has only in-frame clones and leaves some out. The sample holds tens of thousands of clones, around 82% seen once. Sequences were derived from peripheral blood, sampled before neoadjuvant nivolumab, alone or with ipilimumab. The receptors were gathered from an adult with non-small cell lung cancer. Both conserved end residues are part of each CDR3. A D gene is named only where the DNA matches it firmly. For some rows the clone size is stated as once, few or many, or as a class when expanded; others skip it.

TRBJ1-5 | - | - | TRBV28 | TGTGCCAGCAGTTCCCTGGGAGGCATAGCGAGGCAGCCCCAGCATTTT | CASSSLGGIARQPQHF
TRBJ2-3 | TRBD2 | - | TRBV6-1 | TGTGCCAGCAGTGTAAGACTAGCTCCAGGGGATACGCAGTATTTT | CASSVRLAPGDTQYF
TRBJ1-2 | TRBD1 | - | TRBV7-2 | TGTGCCAGCAGCTTAGGAGGACAGGACATAAGCTATGGCTACACCTTC | CASSLGGQDISYGYTF
TRBJ2-2 | TRBD2 | - | TRBV6-6 | TGTGCCAGCAGTCGGGGGGAGGCCGGGGAGCTGTTTTTT | CASSRGEAGELFF
TRBJ1-3 | - | - | TRBV7-9 | TGTGCCAGCAGCTTAGCCCCCGGCGGAGGGTACACCATATATTTT | CASSLAPGGGYTIYF
TRBJ1-4 | - | - | TRBV6-5 | TGTGCCAGCAGTGCCCCGGGGTCCGAAAAACTGTTTTTT | CASSAPGSEKLFF
TRBJ2-7 | TRBD2 | few | TRBV5-4 | TGTGCCAGCACCCAAACCGGGACTAGCGCTCCGAGCTCCTACGAGCAGTACTTC | CASTQTGTSAPSSYEQYF
TRBJ1-5 | TRBD1 | - | TRBV18 | TGTGCCAGCTCACTACAGGGGGCACAGCCCCAGCATTTT | CASSLQGAQPQHF
TRBJ2-1 | TRBD2 | - | TRBV5-4 | TGTGCCAGCAGCTCTAGCGGGTGGGCCTACAATGAGCAGTTCTTC | CASSSSGWAYNEQFF
TRBJ2-7 | TRBD2 | - | TRBV18 | TGTGCCAGCTCACCGGGACTAGCGGGAGGATCGGATCAAGAGCAGTACTTC | CASSPGLAGGSDQEQYF
TRBJ2-1 | - | - | TRBV7-6 | TGTGCCAGCAGCTTAGTCTCAACTAGCAATGAGCAGTTCTTC | CASSLVSTSNEQFF
TRBJ2-7 | - | - | TRBV5-1 | TGCGCCAGCAGCTTGGTTGTTAGTAGCGAGCAGTACTTC | CASSLVVSSEQYF
TRBJ1-1 | - | once | TRBV5-6 | TGTGCCAGCAGCTCCATAAAACAGGTTGCATTCGCTGAAGCTTTCTTT | CASSSIKQVAFAEAFF
TRBJ2-7 | TRBD1 | - | TRBV30 | TGTGCCGGGGGGGGACAGGGTTACGAGCAGTACTTC | CAGGGQGYEQYF
TRBJ2-3 | - | - | TRBV9 | TGTGCCAGCAGCGTCAGGGGGGGCGGGAGAGGGGAAGATACGCAGTATTTT | CASSVRGGGRGEDTQYF
TRBJ1-2 | - | - | TRBV29-1 | TGCAGCGTTGAACAGGGCGGTGGCTACACCTTC | CSVEQGGGYTF
TRBJ1-5 | - | - | TRBV15 | TGTGCCACCAGCAGAGAACAAGGCGGGGGTCAGCCCCAGCATTTT | CATSREQGGGQPQHF
TRBJ2-7 | TRBD2 | - | TRBV9 | TGTGCCAGCAGCGTGGGACTAGCGGGAGGGGACGAGCAGTACTTC | CASSVGLAGGDEQYF
TRBJ1-5 | TRBD1 | - | TRBV5-1 | TGCGCCAGCAGCAAACAGGGGGCGGGTACGGCCCAGCATTTT | CASSKQGAGTAQHF
TRBJ2-1 | TRBD2 | - | TRBV18 | TGTGCCAGCTCACCCACTAGCGGGAGTAACAATGAGCAGTTCTTC | CASSPTSGSNNEQFF
TRBJ2-5 | - | - | TRBV15 | TGTGCCACCCATAAGGGCATCCAAGAGACCCAGTACTTC | CATHKGIQETQYF
TRBJ1-5 | - | few | TRBV25-1 | TGTGCCAGCAGTGAACCAGGGTATGTTCAGCCCCAGCATTTT | CASSEPGYVQPQHF
TRBJ1-5 | - | medium-sized | TRBV4-2 | TGTGCCAGCAGCCAAGATAATACGGACTACAATCAGCCCCAGCATTTT | CASSQDNTDYNQPQHF
TRBJ2-2 | - | few | TRBV11-2 | TGTGCCAGCCACCTGAGGGGTCACGCGAACACCGGGGAGCTGTTTTTT | CASHLRGHANTGELFF
TRBJ1-5 | - | - | TRBV5-1 | TGCGCCAGCAGCTTGGACAGCAATCAGCCCCAGCATTTT | CASSLDSNQPQHF